Below, 13 T cell receptor beta chains from the same sample are listed, as sequenced in a study of regulatory T cells in long-lasting Graves disease. Libraries of TCR beta came from iRepertoire HTBI primers plus Arm-PCR of CDR3 regions. TCRdb re-derived calls from the multiplex PCR reads in MiXCR, one entry per CDR3 protein. The sample holds 400,000 to 500,000 distinct CDR3 sequences, less than 15% seen once. Indicated time point: newly diagnosed GD, antithyroid drugs for less than 3 months. PBMC RNA was the source of the TCR library. This sample was shared with a second study, whose subject was T cells in Graves' hyperthyroidism and ophthalmopathy.

The specimen comprised peripheral blood mononuclear cells (PBMCs), sampled at new diagnosis, from a patient treated with antithyroid drugs. The source is a woman aged 45-60 years with Graves disease.

This clonotype was seen ten or more times. This chain joins TRBV2 and TRBJ2-7; 7 nucleotides line up with TRBD2. Germline V CDR1 and CDR2: SNHLY, FYNNEI. This CDR3 contains 14 residues. Trimming removed 7 bases from V and 5 bases from J; junction bases left unmatched: 11. CDR3 in amino acids: CASKEWAGADEQYF. In nucleotides, the CDR3 is TGTGCCAGCAAGGAATGGGCGGGAGCGGACGAGCAGTACTTC.

This clonotype has a count of ten or more. CDR3 loop: CASSTGSAYYSNQPQHF. The CDR3 DNA sequence: TGTGCCAGCAGTACGGGGTCCGCCTATTATAGCAATCAGCCCCAGCATTTT. The chain combines TRBV28 with TRBJ1-5, with D unresolved. CDR1 is MDHEN, CDR2 SYDVKM, per germline. With 5 bases removed from V and 0 bases from J, the gap between germline ends came to 17 bases. This CDR3 is 17 amino acids long.

There are many counts of this clonotype. The rearrangement uses TRBV6-1 and TRBJ2-7; 7 nucleotides match TRBD1. Germline CDR1 reads MNHNS; CDR2 reads SASEGT. V shed 9 bases and J 2 bases; nucleotides not matched to a gene: 10. The CDR3 extends over 14 amino acids. CDR3 sequence reads: CASIRDRSPYEQYF. CDR3 sequence (DNA): TGTGCCAGTATCCGGGACAGAAGTCCCTACGAGCAGTACTTC.

This clonotype was seen repeatedly, ten times or more. The chain has TRBV12-3 or TRBV12-4 and TRBJ2-3, with TRBD2 matching over 13 bases. The CDR3 consists of 15 residues. V lost 3 bases and J lost 7; bases outside the gene matches: 4. CDR3 protein: CASSLPTSGRNTQYF. DNA for the CDR3: TGTGCCAGCAGTTTGCCGACTAGCGGGAGGAATACGCAGTATTTT.

This clonotype was observed a handful of times. The chain carries TRBV20-1 and TRBJ2-1; TRBD2 is a possible D gene (6 bases). The CDR3 consists of 13 residues. The V end lost 2 bases, the J end lost 7 bases, and 12 bases lay between the germline ends. Germline CDR1 is DFQATT and CDR2 is SNEGSKA (reference sequence). The CDR3 bases are TGCAGTGCTAGACATGGGGGGAGTAATGAGCAGTTCTTC. The encoded protein is CSARHGGSNEQFF.

This clonotype was recorded many times. The CDR3 region has the DNA TGTGCCATCCGGAGCAGCTCCTACAATGAGCAGTTCTTC. Protein product: CAIRSSSYNEQFF. This chain links TRBV27 with TRBJ2-1; unclear D gene. In germline, CDR1 is MNHEY, CDR2 SMNVEV (reference sequence). V was shortened by 10 bases and J by 0 bases, with 10 bases between the two germline ends. The CDR3 contains 13 residues.

This clonotype appeared many times. This chain links TRBV12-3 or TRBV12-4 with TRBJ2-7, with 11 bases aligning to TRBD1. The CDR3 runs to 14 residues. V shed 5 bases and J 4 bases; nucleotides not matched to a gene: 4. The CDR3 DNA reads TGTGCCAGCAGTCAGGACAGGGGGCGTTACGAGCAGTACTTC. Translating it yields CASSQDRGRYEQYF.

There are a few counts of this clonotype. The genes are TRBV27 and TRBJ2-3, with 8 nucleotides matching TRBD2. CDR1 and CDR2 (germline): MNHEY, SMNVEV (reference sequence). V lost 7 bases to trimming and J lost 4 bases; unmatched junction nucleotides: 4. The CDR3 is 13 residues long. CDR3 nucleotide sequence: TGTGCCAGCACAAGCGGGAGCCCAGATACGCAGTATTTT. Its translation: CASTSGSPDTQYF.

The genes are TRBV10-3 and TRBJ2-2; 14 bases agree with TRBD2. This CDR3 has 17 amino acids. Trimming took 10 bases from V and 3 from J; bases not matched to a gene: 10. Germline assignment: CDR1 ENHRY and CDR2 SYGVKD. The CDR3 DNA reads as TGTGCCAGCAGGGGGACTAGCGGGAGTGGATACACCGGGGAGCTGTTTTTT. It codes for CASRGTSGSGYTGELFF.

The chain uses TRBV6-5 and TRBJ1-5, with D possibly being TRBD1 (6 bases). With 6 bases removed from V and 6 bases from J, the gap between germline ends came to 12 bases. The CDR3 consists of 13 residues. Germline-derived CDR1 and CDR2 are MNHEY and SVGAGI. The CDR3 sequence is CASSYREGQPQHF. In nucleotides, the CDR3 is TGTGCCAGCAGCTACAGGGAGGGTCAGCCCCAGCATTTT.

This clonotype was counted a single time. A single base separates this from a much larger clone, so it may be a read error. V usage is TRBV12-3 or TRBV12-4 and J usage is TRBJ2-3; D possibly corresponds to TRBD1 (7 bases). The CDR3 loop spans 15 amino acids. CDR3 sequence: CAGRQGLPITDTQYF. CDR3 in DNA: TGTGCCGGCAGACAGGGACTCCCGATCACAGATACGCAGTATTTT.

The chain uses TRBV27 and TRBJ1-6; D uncertain. Germline CDR1 reads MNHEY; CDR2 reads SMNVEV (reference sequence). This CDR3 has 13 residues. Trimming cost V 5 bases and J 9 bases, with 11 bases left between them. As DNA, the CDR3 is TGTGCCAGCAGTCCTAAGCCCTTTTCACCCCTCCACTTT. Translating gives CASSPKPFSPLHF.

The chain recombines TRBV27 with TRBJ2-5; TRBD1 aligns across 10 bases. The CDR3 totals 15 residues. Trimming at V came to 2 bases and at J to 6 bases, leaving 6 bases not matched to a gene. Germline V CDR1 and CDR2: MNHEY, SMNVEV (reference sequence). CDR3 DNA sequence: TGTGCCAGCAGTTTAGAGGGACAGGGGTTGAAGACCCAGTACTTC. Amino acids: CASSLEGQGLKTQYF.